The 5 T cell receptor beta chains listed next were all sequenced from one sample in a study of cytomegalovirus exposure and HLA in healthy donors. The PCR employed 60 Vbeta primers together with 13 Jbeta primers. Profiled with immunoSEQ multiplex PCR; TCRdb holds only in-frame clones, not every one. The table lists about 100,000 clones, 55% to 85% of them singletons. Sequencing used PBMCs. All receptors come from a woman younger than 30 in good health and CMV-seropositive.

This clone was picked up a small number of times. The genes are TRBV14 and TRBJ2-2, with 8 bases that match TRBD2. J lost 2 bases, V lost 2 bases, and 7 bases had no gene match. The germline V gene encodes CDR1 SGHDN and CDR2 FVKESK. The CDR3 has 17 amino acids. This CDR3 reads CASSQPLTSGNTGELFF. The CDR3 DNA follows: TGTGCCAGCAGCCAACCCCTCACTAGCGGAAACACCGGGGAGCTGTTTTTT.

This clone was recorded a few times. The chain recombines TRBV29-1 with TRBJ1-2; perhaps TRBD1 as D (6 bases). CDR1 is SQVTM and CDR2 is ANQGSEA in the germline V gene. V lost 4 bases, J lost 5 bases, and 20 bases lay in between. The CDR3 spans 15 residues. Here the CDR3 reads CSVVGRGLQGYGYTF. The CDR3 region has the DNA TGCAGCGTTGTGGGCCGGGGACTACAGGGATATGGCTACACCTTC.

This clone occurred once. The chain has TRBV6-1 and TRBJ2-7; D is perhaps TRBD1 (6 bases). This CDR3 comprises 13 residues. CDR1 and CDR2 from the germline V gene are MNHNS and SASEGT. V shed 3 bases and J shed 6 bases, with 12 bases lying between them. This chain's CDR3 is CASSDDRPSEQYF. CDR3 nucleotide sequence: TGTGCCAGCAGTGATGACAGGCCCTCCGAGCAGTACTTC.

The chain is built from TRBV27 and TRBJ2-5; TRBD1 might be the D (7 bases). The last part of the DNA fits TRBJ2-7 better; the J call may be wrong. Germline loops: CDR1 MNHEY, CDR2 SMNVEV (reference sequence). This CDR3 has 14 residues. The CDR3 coding sequence is TGTGCCAGCAGTTTATCCCCAGGGGGGTACGAGCAGTACTTC. Translation gives CASSLSPGGYEQYF.

The chain recombines TRBV6-5 with TRBJ1-1; D unresolved. The V gene lost 5 bases and the J gene lost 4 bases, with 14 bases spanning the gap. CDR3 length: 14 amino acids. Germline loops: CDR1 MNHEY, CDR2 SVGAGI. The CDR3 loop is CASSRSAGGTEAFF. CDR3 nucleotide sequence: TGTGCCAGCAGTCGCAGCGCAGGAGGCACTGAAGCTTTCTTT.